This T cell receptor beta chain was found in a study of radiotherapy plus CTLA-4 blockade in lung cancer. Assay used: immunoSEQ multiplex PCR; TCRdb lists only in-frame clones, some missing. The sample has tens of thousands of clones; about 79% are singletons. The CDR3 consists of 16 residues. The TCR comes from a human donor with non-small cell lung cancer that progressed on radiotherapy plus ipilimumab. The V call is TRBV7-5, the J call TRBJ2-2; no check of the table's D call, TRBD2, against the DNA was made. TRBV7-5 is a pseudogene. The sequencing here drew on peripheral blood, taken from a patient treated with radiotherapy plus ipilimumab. CDR3 in amino acids: CAPNPDGEVNTGELFF. CDR3 DNA sequence: TGTGCGCCAAACCCCGATGGGGAGGTCAACACCGGGGAGCTGTTTTTT.